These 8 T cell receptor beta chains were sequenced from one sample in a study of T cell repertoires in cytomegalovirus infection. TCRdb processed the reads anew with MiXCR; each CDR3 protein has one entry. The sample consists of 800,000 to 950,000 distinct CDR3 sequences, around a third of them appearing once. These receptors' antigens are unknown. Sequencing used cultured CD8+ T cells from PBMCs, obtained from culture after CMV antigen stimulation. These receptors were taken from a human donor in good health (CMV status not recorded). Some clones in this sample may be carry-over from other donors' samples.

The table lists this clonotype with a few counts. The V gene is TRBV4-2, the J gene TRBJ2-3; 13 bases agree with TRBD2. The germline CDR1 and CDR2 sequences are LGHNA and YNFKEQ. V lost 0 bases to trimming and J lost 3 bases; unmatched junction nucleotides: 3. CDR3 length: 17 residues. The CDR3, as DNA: TGTGCCAGCAGCCAAGAACTAGCGGGGGGGCCTACAGATACGCAGTATTTT. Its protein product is CASSQELAGGPTDTQYF.

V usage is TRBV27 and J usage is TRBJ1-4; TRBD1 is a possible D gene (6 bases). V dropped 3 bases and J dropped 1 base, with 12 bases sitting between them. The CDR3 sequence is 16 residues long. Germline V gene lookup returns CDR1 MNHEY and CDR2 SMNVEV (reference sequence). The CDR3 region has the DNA TGTGCCAGCAGTTTCTTTGGGGGGCGAACTAATGAAAAACTGTTTTTT. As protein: CASSFFGGRTNEKLFF.

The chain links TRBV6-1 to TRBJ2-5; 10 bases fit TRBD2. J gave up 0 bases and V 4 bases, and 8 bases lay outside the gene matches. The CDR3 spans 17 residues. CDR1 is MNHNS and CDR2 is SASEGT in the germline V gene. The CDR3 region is CASSAPVAGGDQETQYF. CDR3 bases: TGTGCCAGCAGTGCGCCCGTAGCGGGGGGCGACCAAGAGACCCAGTACTTC.

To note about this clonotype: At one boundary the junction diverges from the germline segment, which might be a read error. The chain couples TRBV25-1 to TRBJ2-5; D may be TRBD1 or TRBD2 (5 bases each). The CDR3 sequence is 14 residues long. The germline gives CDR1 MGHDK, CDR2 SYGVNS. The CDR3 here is CTSTWGSSLETQYF. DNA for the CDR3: TGTACCAGCACTTGGGGGTCGAGCTTAGAGACCCAGTACTTC.

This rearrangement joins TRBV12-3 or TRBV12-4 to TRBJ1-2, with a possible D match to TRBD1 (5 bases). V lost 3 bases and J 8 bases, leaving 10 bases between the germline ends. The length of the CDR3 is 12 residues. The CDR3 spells CASSLGQQGYTF. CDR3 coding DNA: TGTGCCAGCAGTTTGGGGCAGCAGGGCTACACCTTC.

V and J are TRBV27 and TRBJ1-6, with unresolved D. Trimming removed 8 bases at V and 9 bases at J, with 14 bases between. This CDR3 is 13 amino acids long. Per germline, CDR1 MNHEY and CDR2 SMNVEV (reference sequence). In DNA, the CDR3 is TGTGCCAGCGCCGCCCGGCTGGGTTCACCCCTCCACTTT. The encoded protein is CASAARLGSPLHF.

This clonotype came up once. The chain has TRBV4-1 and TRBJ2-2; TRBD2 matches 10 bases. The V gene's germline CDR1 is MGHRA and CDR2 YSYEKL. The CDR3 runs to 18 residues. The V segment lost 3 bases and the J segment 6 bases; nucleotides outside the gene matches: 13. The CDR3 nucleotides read TGCGCCAGCAGCCATCCCGGGGGGCTAGCGGGGGCGGCCGGGGAGCTGTTTTTT. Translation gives CASSHPGGLAGAAGELFF.

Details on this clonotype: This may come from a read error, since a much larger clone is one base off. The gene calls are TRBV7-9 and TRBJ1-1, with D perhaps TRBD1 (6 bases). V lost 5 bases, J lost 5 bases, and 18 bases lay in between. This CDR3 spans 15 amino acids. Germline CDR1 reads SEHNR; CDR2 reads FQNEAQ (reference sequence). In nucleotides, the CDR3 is TGTGCCAGCAGCCACGAATCAGGGGTGGATACTGAAGCTTTCTTT. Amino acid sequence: CASSHESGVDTEAFF. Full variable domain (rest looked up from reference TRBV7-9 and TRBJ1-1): DTGVSQNPRHKITKRGQNVTFRCDPISEHNRLYWYRQTLGQGPEFLTYFQNEAQLEKSRLLSDRFSAERPKGSFSTLEIQRTEQGDSAMYLCASSHESGVDTEAFFGQGTRLTVV.